These 26 T cell receptor beta chains share one sample of origin, sequenced in a study of OX40 agonist ivuxolimab in advanced cancers. The method was immunoSEQ multiplex PCR; TCRdb's version includes in-frame clones alone and lacks a portion of them. The table has some 25,000 clones, approximately 73% seen once; the top ten hold 15% to 20%. This sample comprised CD4+ or CD8+ T cells sorted from blood, obtained in a trial of the OX40 agonist ivuxolimab. The receptors derive from an adult with an advanced solid tumor such as melanoma, head and neck, liver or kidney cancer.

The chain links TRBV19 to TRBJ2-3; D uncertain. Germline V lookup: CDR1 LNHDA, CDR2 SQIVND (reference sequence). Trimming stripped 5 bases from V and 4 bases from J, with 10 bases between. This CDR3 has 13 residues. CDR3 DNA sequence: TGTGCCAGTAGTCTCTCCGGCCCAGATACGCAGTATTTT. Its translation: CASSLSGPDTQYF.

The rearrangement joins TRBV28 to TRBJ2-4; tentative D call: TRBD1 (5 bases). CDR1 and CDR2 (germline): MDHEN, SYDVKM. The CDR3 contains 13 residues. The V end lost 3 bases, the J end lost 6 bases, and 9 bases lay between the germline ends. The DNA for the CDR3 is TGTGCCAGCAGTTTTGGAGACAGAAACATTCAGTACTTC. Residues: CASSFGDRNIQYF.

J is TRBJ2-7 and V is TRBV5-1; 7 bases align to TRBD1. Germline CDR1 and CDR2: SGHRS and YFSETQ. This CDR3 contains 13 residues. V was pared by 5 bases and J by 3 bases, with 5 bases of the junction left unmatched. This chain's CDR3 is CASRRDSYYEQYF. CDR3 sequence (DNA): TGCGCCAGCAGAAGGGACAGTTACTACGAGCAGTACTTC.

The chain employs TRBV9 and TRBJ2-3, with TRBD2 identical over 8 bases. The CDR3 has 17 residues. Germline loops: CDR1 SGDLS, CDR2 YYNGEE. Trimming cost V 0 bases and J 2 bases; bases outside gene matches: 8. The CDR3 DNA follows: TGTGCCAGCAGCGTAGCTGGCGGGGGGACCCCCACAGATACGCAGTATTTT. Amino acids: CASSVAGGGTPTDTQYF.

This clone was seen a handful of times. The chain recombines TRBV7-8 with TRBJ2-1, with TRBD2 identical over 10 bases. After removal of 5 bases from V and 3 bases from J, the junction contained 4 bases not matched to a gene. The germline V gene encodes CDR1 SGHVS and CDR2 FQNEAQ. This CDR3 comprises 15 residues. This chain's CDR3 is CASSGLADFYNEQFF. The CDR3 DNA sequence: TGTGCCAGCAGCGGACTAGCGGATTTCTACAATGAGCAGTTCTTC. The full variable domain, its missing parts supplied by reference TRBV7-8 and TRBJ2-1, is GAGVSQSPRYKVAKRGQDVALRCDPISGHVSLFWYQQALGQGPEFLTYFQNEAQLDKSGLPSDRFFAERPEGSVSTLKIQRTQQEDSAVYLCASSGLADFYNEQFFGPGTRLTVL.

The chain employs TRBV9 and TRBJ2-7, with 13 bases aligning to TRBD2. The V and J ends lost 7 bases and 0 bases, in that order; junction bases with no gene match: 10. There are 17 residues in the CDR3. Germline lookup yields CDR1 SGDLS and CDR2 YYNGEE. The CDR3 reads CASGASTSGGLSYEQYF. CDR3 DNA sequence: TGTGCCAGCGGCGCCTCGACTAGCGGGGGGCTCTCCTACGAGCAGTACTTC.

This clone was detected only a few times. This chain joins TRBV9 and TRBJ2-1; D gene unclear. The CDR3 sequence is 12 residues long. Trimming cost V 1 base and J 8 bases, with 7 bases left between them. CDR1 and CDR2 from the germline V gene are SGDLS and YYNGEE. The CDR3 nucleotides are TGTGCCAGCAGCGTAATCGATGATGAGCAGTTCTTC. This translates into CASSVIDDEQFF.

This clone occurred a few times. The chain joins TRBV18 to TRBJ2-1; the D gene is possibly TRBD1 (5 bases). The V gene lost 4 bases and the J gene lost 6 bases, with 13 bases spanning the gap. The CDR3 consists of 14 residues. The germline CDR1 and CDR2 sequences are KGHSH and LQKENI. The DNA of the CDR3 is TGTGCCAGCTCACGGGGCGTAGTGGGCAATGAGCAGTTCTTC. Translated, it gives CASSRGVVGNEQFF.

This clone was picked up a small number of times. DNA of the CDR3: TGTGCCAGCAGCTCGCGACAGGGAATCGAAGAGACCCAGTACTTC. Its protein is CASSSRQGIEETQYF. V is TRBV11-3 and J is TRBJ2-5; 7 bases align to TRBD1. CDR1 and CDR2 from the germline V gene are SGHNT and YENEEA. The CDR3 consists of 15 residues. With V trimmed by 4 bases and J by 3 bases, 8 bases remained unmatched.

The chain has TRBV11-3 and TRBJ1-5, with 7 bases that match TRBD1. The CDR3 runs 16 residues. Germline trimming cut 2 bases from V and 5 bases from J; bases unmatched to any gene: 9. The V gene's germline CDR1 is SGHNT and CDR2 YENEEA. The CDR3: CASSLSGTANYQPQHF. The CDR3 DNA is TGTGCCAGCAGCTTATCGGGGACAGCCAATTATCAGCCCCAGCATTTT.

The chain joins TRBV11-2 to TRBJ1-2, with D possibly matching TRBD1 (5 bases). The CDR3 has 13 residues. Looked up from germline, CDR1 is SGHAT and CDR2 is FQNNGV. The V end was cut by 4 bases, the J end by 6 bases, with 12 bases between. The CDR3 loop is CASSSRGRDGYTF. For the CDR3, the DNA is TGTGCCAGCAGCTCACGGGGCAGGGATGGCTACACCTTC. Filled out from reference TRBV11-2 and TRBJ1-2, the complete variable domain reads EAGVAQSPRYKIIEKRQSVAFWCNPISGHATLYWYQQILGQGPKLLIQFQNNGVVDDSQLPKDRFSAERLKGVDSTLKIQPAKLEDSAVYLCASSSRGRDGYTFGSGTRLTVV.

This clone was seen only a few times. The V gene is TRBV29-1, the J gene TRBJ2-7; D is possibly TRBD1 or TRBD2 (5 bases each). This CDR3 is 16 amino acids long. V was shortened by 3 bases and J by 5 bases, with 23 bases between the two germline ends. Germline assignment: CDR1 SQVTM and CDR2 ANQGSEA. CDR3 DNA: TGCAGCGTTGAGGGGACCCGAAGTGGGGTACTCGACGAGCAGTACTTC. Its protein is CSVEGTRSGVLDEQYF.

This chain joins TRBV28 and TRBJ1-4, with 8 bases that match TRBD1. Germline loops: CDR1 MDHEN, CDR2 SYDVKM. Trimming at V came to 3 bases and at J to 8 bases, leaving 5 bases not matched to a gene. The CDR3 is made up of 14 amino acids. This CDR3 reads CASSFLQGEEKLFF. In nucleotides, the CDR3 is TGTGCCAGCAGTTTTTTACAGGGGGAAGAAAAACTGTTTTTT.

This chain links TRBV5-1 with TRBJ2-7; 10 bases fit TRBD1. V lost 2 bases, J lost 2 bases, and 4 bases stayed unmatched. The CDR3 length is 15 residues. Germline V gene sequence: CDR1 SGHRS, CDR2 YFSETQ. The CDR3 DNA follows: TGCGCCAGCAGCTTTGGACAGGGGGTCACCTACGAGCAGTACTTC. The encoded protein is CASSFGQGVTYEQYF.

V and J are TRBV10-3 and TRBJ2-1; 9 bases align to TRBD2. This CDR3 comprises 14 residues. The germline CDR1 and CDR2 sequences are ENHRY and SYGVKD. After removal of 5 bases from V and 7 bases from J, the junction contained 6 bases not matched to a gene. In nucleotides, the CDR3 is TGTGCCATCAGTCTGGGCGGGGGGGGTAATGAGCAGTTCTTC. Its protein product is CAISLGGGGNEQFF.

J is TRBJ2-1 and V is TRBV19, with D unresolved. CDR1 and CDR2 (germline): LNHDA, SQIVND (reference sequence). Trimming removed 4 bases at V and 0 bases at J, with 13 bases between. The length of the CDR3 is 16 residues. The CDR3 here is CASSNPKVSSYNEQFF. DNA of the CDR3: TGTGCCAGTAGTAACCCCAAGGTTAGCTCCTACAATGAGCAGTTCTTC.

The J gene is TRBJ2-7, the V gene TRBV11-1, with a weak D call TRBD1 (5 bases). Germline V CDR1 and CDR2: SGHAT, FQDESV (reference sequence). Trimming cost V 7 bases and J 0 bases, with 13 bases left between them. This CDR3 is built from 14 residues. The DNA for the CDR3 is TGTGCCAGCACCTCAGGGATAAACTCCTACGAGCAGTACTTC. It encodes CASTSGINSYEQYF. The full variable domain, with the rest looked up from reference TRBV11-1 and TRBJ2-7, is EAEVAQSPRYKITEKSQAVAFWCDPISGHATLYWYRQILGQGPELLVQFQDESVVDDSQLPKDRFSAERLKGVDSTLKIQPAELGDSAMYLCASTSGINSYEQYFGPGTRLTVT.

The chain links TRBV9 to TRBJ2-7, with a possible D match to TRBD2 (5 bases). CDR1 is SGDLS and CDR2 is YYNGEE in the germline V gene. The V gene lost 2 bases and the J gene lost 2 bases, with 14 bases spanning the gap. This CDR3 has 15 residues. CDR3 in amino acids: CASSVGGSATYEQYF. The CDR3 DNA is TGTGCCAGCAGCGTCGGAGGCTCAGCCACCTACGAGCAGTACTTC. Full variable domain (outside the CDR3, taken from reference TRBV9 and TRBJ2-7): DSGVTQTPKHLITATGQRVTLRCSPRSGDLSVYWYQQSLDQGLQFLIQYYNGEERAKGNILERFSAQQFPDLHSELNLSSLELGDSALYFCASSVGGSATYEQYFGPGTRLTVT.

This chain uses TRBV7-6 with TRBJ1-3; D remains unclear. The CDR3 sequence is 14 residues long. Germline V gives CDR1 SGHVS, CDR2 FNYEAQ. The V and J ends lost 5 bases and 4 bases respectively, with 12 bases between them. CDR3 nucleotide sequence: TGTGCCAGCAGCCCCTCGCCAGCCGGAAACACCATATATTTT. It encodes CASSPSPAGNTIYF. The variable domain in full, with the rest retrieved from reference TRBV7-6 and TRBJ1-3, is GAGVSQSPRYKVTKRGQDVALRCDPISGHVSLYWYRQALGQGPEFLTYFNYEAQQDKSGLPNDRFSAERPEGSISTLTIQRTEQRDSAMYRCASSPSPAGNTIYFGEGSWLTVV.

The V and J genes are TRBV11-3 and TRBJ2-5; the match to TRBD1 covers 9 bases. The CDR3 is made up of 15 amino acids. Germline V gives CDR1 SGHNT, CDR2 YENEEA. V lost 5 bases and J lost 2; bases outside the gene matches: 6. This chain's CDR3 is CASSEPGQGQETQYF. The CDR3 region has the DNA TGTGCCAGCAGCGAGCCGGGACAGGGTCAAGAGACCCAGTACTTC.

This chain connects TRBV30 to TRBJ1-6; 10 bases agree with TRBD1. The germline V gene encodes CDR1 GTSNPN and CDR2 SVGIG (reference sequence). The J segment lost 8 bases and the V segment lost 3 bases, leaving 4 bases of the junction unmatched. The CDR3 is made up of 14 amino acids. The CDR3 DNA is TGTGCCTGGAGCCGGGACAGGGGATATTCACCCCTCCACTTT. Translated: CAWSRDRGYSPLHF.

This clone was detected once. This CDR3 reads CASSVDIAGARTQYF. In DNA form, the CDR3 reads TGTGCCAGCAGCGTAGACATAGCGGGGGCTCGGACCCAGTACTTC. The chain recombines TRBV9 with TRBJ2-5; 9 positions agree with TRBD2. Germline lookup yields CDR1 SGDLS and CDR2 YYNGEE. This CDR3 is built from 15 residues. After removal of 0 bases from V and 7 bases from J, the junction contained 7 bases not matched to a gene.

CDR3 loop: CASSVGAGLSYEQYF. The DNA of the CDR3 is TGTGCCAGCAGCGTAGGGGCAGGCCTCTCCTACGAGCAGTACTTC. This sequence joins TRBV9 and TRBJ2-7; D ambiguous. The germline CDR1 and CDR2 sequences are SGDLS and YYNGEE. The CDR3 totals 15 residues. Trimming stripped 0 bases from V and 0 bases from J, with 10 bases between.

This clone is medium-sized by share. This chain connects TRBV27 to TRBJ1-6; weak D call: TRBD1 (6 bases). Germline loops: CDR1 MNHEY, CDR2 SMNVEV (reference sequence). The CDR3 is 16 amino acids. V was pared by 1 base and J by 7 bases, with 14 bases between. The CDR3 is CASSLLPGAGNSPLHF. The CDR3 DNA reads TGTGCCAGCAGTTTATTGCCAGGGGCGGGAAATTCACCCCTCCACTTT.

J is TRBJ1-1 and V is TRBV19, with a weak D call TRBD1 (5 bases). V was clipped by 5 bases and J by 1 base, with 14 bases between them. Germline lookup yields CDR1 LNHDA and CDR2 SQIVND (reference sequence). The CDR3 is 15 amino acids. CDR3 sequence: CASSPRGGRNTEAFF. Here the CDR3 DNA reads TGTGCCAGTAGTCCGAGGGGTGGGAGGAACACTGAAGCTTTCTTT.

V is TRBV19 and J is TRBJ1-5; 7 bases align to TRBD1. The CDR3 length is 16 residues. From germline, CDR1 is LNHDA and CDR2 SQIVND (reference sequence). The V segment lost 5 bases and the J segment 7 bases; nucleotides outside the gene matches: 14. The CDR3 nucleotides are TGTGCCAGTAGTTCCCTAAGCTTTCGGGACAGCCAGCCCCAGCATTTT. This translates into CASSSLSFRDSQPQHF.